Listed below are T cell receptor beta chains from one sample, sequenced in a study of blood T cell repertoires in COVID-19. The method was immunoSEQ multiplex PCR; TCRdb's version includes in-frame clones alone and lacks a portion of them. The data hold hundreds of thousands of clones, with roughly 80% observed a single time. Material: peripheral blood. Source of these receptors: a woman of 80 years or more with acute or convalescent COVID-19. Both conserved end residues are part of each CDR3. The order of the fields is D gene, V gene, clone size, J gene, CDR3 protein, CDR3 DNA. D genes are given only for firm matches. The size entry is marked missing in some rows and otherwise reads once, few, many or a size class.

.	TRBV5-6	.	TRBJ2-5	CASSSKGTAQETQYF	TGTGCCAGCAGCTCAAAGGGGACTGCACAAGAGACCCAGTACTTC
.	TRBV6-6	.	TRBJ1-2	CASSYSYQEEGYTF	TGTGCCAGCAGTTACTCTTATCAGGAGGAGGGCTACACCTTC
TRBD2	TRBV4-1	few	TRBJ2-3	CASSTAGGTDTQYF	TGCGCCAGCAGCACAGCGGGGGGCACAGATACGCAGTATTTT
.	TRBV18	.	TRBJ1-3	CASSPAGGNTIYF	TGTGCCAGCTCACCGGCAGGAGGAAACACCATATATTTT
TRBD2	TRBV5-6	.	TRBJ2-1	CASSLSGSYNEQFF	TGTGCCAGCAGCCTTAGCGGGAGCTACAATGAGCAGTTCTTC
.	TRBV30	.	TRBJ1-2	CAWSVDTVNYGYTF	TGTGCCTGGAGTGTAGACACAGTAAACTATGGCTACACCTTC
.	TRBV5-4	.	TRBJ2-3	CASSNGVTDTQYF	TGTGCCAGCAGCAACGGGGTGACGGATACGCAGTATTTT
.	TRBV5-1	once	TRBJ1-1	CASSLLPDSNTEAFF	TGCGCCAGCAGCTTGCTTCCGGACAGTAACACTGAAGCTTTCTTT
TRBD1	TRBV30	.	TRBJ1-4	CAWGRGDRAPELFF	TGTGCCTGGGGGCGAGGGGACAGGGCGCCGGAACTGTTTTTT
TRBD1	TRBV7-9	.	TRBJ1-2	CASSLSLRQGEYGYTF	TGTGCCAGCAGCTTATCCTTGCGACAGGGCGAGTATGGCTACACCTTC
.	TRBV6-5	.	TRBJ2-7	CASRRVGSGYEQYF	TGTGCCAGCCGCCGTGTCGGTAGCGGATACGAGCAGTACTTC
TRBD2	TRBV19	.	TRBJ2-1	CASSSGRAGYNEQFF	TGTGCCAGTAGCAGCGGGAGGGCCGGGTACAATGAGCAGTTCTTC
TRBD2	TRBV19	.	TRBJ2-3	CASSILTGTSRPDTQYF	TGTGCCAGTAGTATCCTGACCGGGACTAGCCGCCCAGATACGCAGTATTTT
.	TRBV19	.	TRBJ2-7	CASSVLQGNEQYF	TGTGCCAGTAGTGTCCTTCAGGGGAACGAGCAGTACTTC
TRBD2	TRBV5-8	.	TRBJ2-1	CASSIWRGAYNEQFF	TGTGCCAGCTCTATCTGGCGGGGGGCTTACAATGAGCAGTTCTTC
.	TRBV21-1	.	TRBJ1-5	CASSIGDRDRESDSNQPQHF	TGTGCCAGCAGCATAGGGGACCGGGACAGGGAATCTGATAGCAATCAGCCCCAGCATTTT